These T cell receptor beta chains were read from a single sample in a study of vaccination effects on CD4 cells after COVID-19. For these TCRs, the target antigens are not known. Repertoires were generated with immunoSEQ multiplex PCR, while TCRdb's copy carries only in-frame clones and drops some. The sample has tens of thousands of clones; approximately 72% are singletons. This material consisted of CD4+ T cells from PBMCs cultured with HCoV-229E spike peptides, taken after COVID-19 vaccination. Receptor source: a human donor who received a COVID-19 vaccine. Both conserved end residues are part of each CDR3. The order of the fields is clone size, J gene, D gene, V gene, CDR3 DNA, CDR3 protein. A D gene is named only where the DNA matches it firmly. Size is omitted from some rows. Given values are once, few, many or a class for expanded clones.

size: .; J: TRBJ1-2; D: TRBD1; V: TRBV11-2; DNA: TGTGCCAGCAGCTTAGAAGTGAAGACAGGGACTGGCTACACCTTC; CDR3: CASSLEVKTGTGYTF
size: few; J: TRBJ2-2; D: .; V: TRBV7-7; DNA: TGTGCCAGCAGCTCGGGACGACTTACGAACACCGGGGAGCTGTTTTTT; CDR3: CASSSGRLTNTGELFF
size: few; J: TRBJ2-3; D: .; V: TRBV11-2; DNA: TGTGCCAGCAGCTTAGATCTGCCCGGAACTAGCACAGATACGCAGTATTTT; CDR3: CASSLDLPGTSTDTQYF
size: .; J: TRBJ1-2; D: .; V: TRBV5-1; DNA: TGCGCCAGCAGCCCCAGCGGGGGGGGTCAGACTAACTATGGCTACACCTTC; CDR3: CASSPSGGGQTNYGYTF
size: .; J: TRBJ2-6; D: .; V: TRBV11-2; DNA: TGTGCCAGCAGCTTAGGGTTGGCAGGGGTCCCATCTGGGGCCAACGTCCTGACTTTC; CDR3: CASSLGLAGVPSGANVLTF
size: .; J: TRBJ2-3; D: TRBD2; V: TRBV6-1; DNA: TGTGCCAGCAGTGTCGGACTAGCGGGGGGGACAGATACGCAGTATTTT; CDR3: CASSVGLAGGTDTQYF
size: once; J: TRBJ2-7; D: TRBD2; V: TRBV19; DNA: TGTGCCAGTAGTACCCGACTAGCGGGGACGTACGAGCAGTACTTC; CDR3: CASSTRLAGTYEQYF
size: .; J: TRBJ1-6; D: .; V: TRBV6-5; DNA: TGTGCCAGCAGTTACTCCTATAATTCACCCCTCCACTTT; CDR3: CASSYSYNSPLHF
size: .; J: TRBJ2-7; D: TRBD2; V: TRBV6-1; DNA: TGTGCCAGCAGTGAAGGTCAGCGGGGGGCTACCTACGAGCAGTACTTC; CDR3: CASSEGQRGATYEQYF
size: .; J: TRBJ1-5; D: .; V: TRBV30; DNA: TGTGCCTGGAGTGTACTTCAGGGGAATCAGCCCCAGCATTTT; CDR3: CAWSVLQGNQPQHF
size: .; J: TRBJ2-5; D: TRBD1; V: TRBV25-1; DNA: TGTGCCAGCAGTGTTCCCGGGACAGCCCAAGAGACCCAGTACTTC; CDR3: CASSVPGTAQETQYF
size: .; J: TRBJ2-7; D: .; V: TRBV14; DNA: TGTGCCAGCAGCCAAGGCCGGTTACAGGGATCCCCCAAGCAGTACTTC; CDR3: CASSQGRLQGSPKQYF
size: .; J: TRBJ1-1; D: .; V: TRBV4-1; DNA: TGCGCCAGCAGCCAAGACCGGGCCCCGAGTACTGAAGCTTTCTTT; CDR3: CASSQDRAPSTEAFF
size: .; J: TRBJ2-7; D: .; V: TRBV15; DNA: TGTGCCACCAGCAGTCGCCGACAAGGAGGCGAGCAGTACTTC; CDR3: CATSSRRQGGEQYF
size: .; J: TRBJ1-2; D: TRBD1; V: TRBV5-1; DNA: TGCGCCAGCAGCTTGGAAGGGACAGCTTATGGCTACACCTTC; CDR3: CASSLEGTAYGYTF
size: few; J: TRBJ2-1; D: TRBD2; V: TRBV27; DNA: TGTGCCAGCAGTCCAGAGACTAGCTTGGCATACAATGAGCAGTTCTTC; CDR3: CASSPETSLAYNEQFF
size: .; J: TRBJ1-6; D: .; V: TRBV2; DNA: TGTGCCAGCACAGGTATTGGTATCCGGCAGGCGGGTGATTCACCCCTCCACTTT; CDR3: CASTGIGIRQAGDSPLHF
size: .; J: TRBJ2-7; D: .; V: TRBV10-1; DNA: TGCGCCAGCAGTGAACCGGGAGTAAGTGGCTACGAGCAGTACTTC; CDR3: CASSEPGVSGYEQYF
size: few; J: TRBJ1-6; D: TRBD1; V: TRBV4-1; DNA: TGCGCCAGCAGCCAAGATACCGGGACAGGGTCCTCACCCCTCCACTTT; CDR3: CASSQDTGTGSSPLHF
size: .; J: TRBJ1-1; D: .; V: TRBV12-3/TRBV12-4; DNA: TGTGCCAGCAGTTTGGTTTCTGGCAGTGAAGCTTTCTTT; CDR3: CASSLVSGSEAFF
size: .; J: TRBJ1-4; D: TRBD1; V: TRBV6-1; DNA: TGTGCCAGCAGTGTCACCCTGGGACAGTCTAATGAAAAACTGTTTTTT; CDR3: CASSVTLGQSNEKLFF
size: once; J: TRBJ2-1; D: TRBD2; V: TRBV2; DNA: TGTGCCAGCAGTGAGTACACCGGGACTAGCGGGAACAATGAGCAGTTCTTC; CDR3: CASSEYTGTSGNNEQFF
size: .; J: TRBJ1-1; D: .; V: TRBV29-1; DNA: TGCAGCGTTGAACGGGAATTGAACACTGAAGCTTTCTTT; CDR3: CSVERELNTEAFF
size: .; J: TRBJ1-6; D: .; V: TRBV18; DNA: TGTGCCAGCTCACCATCTACAAATTCACCCCTCCACTTT; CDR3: CASSPSTNSPLHF
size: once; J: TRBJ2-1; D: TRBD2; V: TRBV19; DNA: TGTGCCAGTAGCCCCAGCGGGGGCCTCTTGCGGGCAATTGACAATGAGCAGTTCTTC; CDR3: CASSPSGGLLRAIDNEQFF
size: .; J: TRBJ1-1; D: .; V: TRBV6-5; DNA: TGTGCCAGCATAGGGGACACTGAAGCTTTCTTT; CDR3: CASIGDTEAFF
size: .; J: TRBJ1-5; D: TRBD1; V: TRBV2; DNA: TGTGCCAGCAGTGCCGGACAGGGGTATCAGCCCCAGCATTTT; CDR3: CASSAGQGYQPQHF
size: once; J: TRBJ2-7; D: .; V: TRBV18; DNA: TGTGCCAGCTCACCACAGGGGACCTCCTACGAGCAGTACTTC; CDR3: CASSPQGTSYEQYF
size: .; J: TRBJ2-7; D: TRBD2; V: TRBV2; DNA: TGTGCCAGCAGTGAAGGCAGACTAGCGGAGACCTACGAGCAGTACTTC; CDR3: CASSEGRLAETYEQYF
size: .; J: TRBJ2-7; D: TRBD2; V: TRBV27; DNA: TGTGCCAGCAGTTTCGCGGGGACTATTGGGGGATACGAGCAGTACTTC; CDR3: CASSFAGTIGGYEQYF
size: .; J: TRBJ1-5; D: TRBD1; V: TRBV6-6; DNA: TGTGCCAGCGGGGGGGGGACAGGGCGAAATCAGCCCCAGCATTTT; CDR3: CASGGGTGRNQPQHF
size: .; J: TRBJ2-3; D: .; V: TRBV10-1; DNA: TGCGCCAGCAGATCGACAGGAGATACGCAGTATTTT; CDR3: CASRSTGDTQYF
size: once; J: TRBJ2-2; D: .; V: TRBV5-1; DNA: TGCGCCAGCAGCTCGGACAGTGCGAACACCGGGGAGCTGTTTTTT; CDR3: CASSSDSANTGELFF
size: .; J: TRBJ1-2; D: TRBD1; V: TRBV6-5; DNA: TGTGCCAGCAGATCCACAGGGGAGGCGCGCTATGGCTACACCTTC; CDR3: CASRSTGEARYGYTF
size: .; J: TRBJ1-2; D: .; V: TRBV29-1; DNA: TGCAGCGTTGAAGAGACTAACTATGGCTACACCTTC; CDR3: CSVEETNYGYTF
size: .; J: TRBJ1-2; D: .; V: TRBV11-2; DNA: TGTGCCAGCAGCTTAGATAGACAATATGGCTACACCTTC; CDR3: CASSLDRQYGYTF
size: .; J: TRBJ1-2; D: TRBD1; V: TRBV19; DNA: TGTGCCAGTAGTATTATAAGGGGGCCTGGCTACACCTTC; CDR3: CASSIIRGPGYTF
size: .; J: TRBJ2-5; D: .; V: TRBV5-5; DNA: TGTGCCAGCAGCCGCGAGGTGGGGGACCAAGAGACCCAGTACTTC; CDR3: CASSREVGDQETQYF
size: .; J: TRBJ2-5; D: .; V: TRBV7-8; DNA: TGTGCCAGCAGCTTAAAAAGGGAGGGGGGCCGTGAGACCCAGTACTTC; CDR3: CASSLKREGGRETQYF
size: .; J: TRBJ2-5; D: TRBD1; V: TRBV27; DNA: TGTGCCAGCAGTTTAACCCTAACAGGGGGCCCAGAGACCCAGTACTTC; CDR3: CASSLTLTGGPETQYF
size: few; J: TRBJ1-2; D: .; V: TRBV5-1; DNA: TGCGCCAGCAGCTTGGCATTGAATAGGGAGACCTATGGCTACACCTTC; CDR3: CASSLALNRETYGYTF
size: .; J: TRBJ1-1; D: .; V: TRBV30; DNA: TGTGCCTGGAGTGGTGGAAGCACTGAAGCTTTCTTT; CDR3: CAWSGGSTEAFF
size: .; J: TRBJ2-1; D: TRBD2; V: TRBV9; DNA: TGTGCCAGCAGCGTAGCGTCTAGCGGTTACAATGAGCAGTTCTTC; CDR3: CASSVASSGYNEQFF
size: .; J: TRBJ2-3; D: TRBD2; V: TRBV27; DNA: TGTGCCAGCAGTCCTACTAGCGGGAAAGTTACGCAGTATTTT; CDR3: CASSPTSGKVTQYF
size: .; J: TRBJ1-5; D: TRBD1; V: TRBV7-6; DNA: TGTGCCAGCAGCTTAGTTGGAGGACAGGGTGGTCAGCCCCAGCATTTT; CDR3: CASSLVGGQGGQPQHF
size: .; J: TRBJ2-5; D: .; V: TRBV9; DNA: TGTGCCAGCAGCGTAGACGGGGGTCTGAAAGAGACCCAGTACTTC; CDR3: CASSVDGGLKETQYF
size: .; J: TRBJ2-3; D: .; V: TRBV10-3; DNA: TGTGCCACGTCCACTGAGGCAGATACGCAGTATTTT; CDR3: CATSTEADTQYF
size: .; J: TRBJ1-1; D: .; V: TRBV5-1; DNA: TGCGCCAGCAGCAGCGCCAAGGCCTCGCTGGGAGCTTTCTTT; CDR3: CASSSAKASLGAFF
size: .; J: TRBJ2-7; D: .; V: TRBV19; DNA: TGTGCCAGTAGTCAAACAGGTGACCGGGCCTACGAGCAGTACTTC; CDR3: CASSQTGDRAYEQYF
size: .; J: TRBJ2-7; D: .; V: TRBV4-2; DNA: TGTGCCAGCAGCCAAGAGCGGGACAGCTCCTACGAGCAGTACTTC; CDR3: CASSQERDSSYEQYF
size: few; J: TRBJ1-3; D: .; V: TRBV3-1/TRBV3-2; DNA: TGTGCCAGCAGCCAGTGGGGTTTTAGGGGCTCTGGAAACACCATATATTTT; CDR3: CASSQWGFRGSGNTIYF
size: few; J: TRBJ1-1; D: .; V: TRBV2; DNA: TGTGCCAGCAGTGAAGCGGTAGCAATGAACACTGAAGCTTTCTTT; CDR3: CASSEAVAMNTEAFF
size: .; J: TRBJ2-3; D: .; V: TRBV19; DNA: TGTGCCAGTAGGCTAGGGCAGGGGCACACAGATACGCAGTATTTT; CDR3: CASRLGQGHTDTQYF